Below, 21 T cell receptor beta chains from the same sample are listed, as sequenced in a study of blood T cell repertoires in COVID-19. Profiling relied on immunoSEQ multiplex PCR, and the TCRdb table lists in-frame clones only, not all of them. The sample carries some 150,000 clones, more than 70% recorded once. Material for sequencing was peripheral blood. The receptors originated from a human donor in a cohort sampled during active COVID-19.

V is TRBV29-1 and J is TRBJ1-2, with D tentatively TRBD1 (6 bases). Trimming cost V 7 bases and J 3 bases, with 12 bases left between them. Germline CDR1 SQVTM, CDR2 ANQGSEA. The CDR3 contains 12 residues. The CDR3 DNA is TGCAGCGCCCCCACAGGGCACTATGGCTACACCTTC. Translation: CSAPTGHYGYTF.

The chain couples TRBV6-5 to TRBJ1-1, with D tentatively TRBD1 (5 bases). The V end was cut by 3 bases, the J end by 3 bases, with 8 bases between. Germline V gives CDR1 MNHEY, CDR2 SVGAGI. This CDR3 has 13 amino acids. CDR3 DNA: TGTGCCAGCAGTTATCAAGGGGACACTGAAGCTTTCTTT. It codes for CASSYQGDTEAFF.

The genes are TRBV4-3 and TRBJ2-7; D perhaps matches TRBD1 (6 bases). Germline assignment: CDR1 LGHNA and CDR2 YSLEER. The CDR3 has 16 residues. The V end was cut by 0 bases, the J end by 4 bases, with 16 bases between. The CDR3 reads CASSQEQIGTPYEQYF. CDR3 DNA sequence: TGCGCCAGCAGCCAAGAACAAATTGGGACACCTTACGAGCAGTACTTC.

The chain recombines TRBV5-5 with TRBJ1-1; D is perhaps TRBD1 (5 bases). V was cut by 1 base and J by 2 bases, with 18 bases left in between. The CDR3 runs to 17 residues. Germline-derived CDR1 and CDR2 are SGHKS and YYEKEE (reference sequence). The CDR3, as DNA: TGTGCCAGCAGCTTGATGGGGGGAATGACTCAAAACACTGAAGCTTTCTTT. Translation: CASSLMGGMTQNTEAFF. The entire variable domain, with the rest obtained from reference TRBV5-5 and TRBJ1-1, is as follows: DAGVTQSPTHLIKTRGQQVTLRCSPISGHKSVSWYQQVLGQGPQFIFQYYEKEERGRGNFPDRFSARQFPNYSSELNVNALLLGDSALYLCASSLMGGMTQNTEAFFGQGTRLTVV.

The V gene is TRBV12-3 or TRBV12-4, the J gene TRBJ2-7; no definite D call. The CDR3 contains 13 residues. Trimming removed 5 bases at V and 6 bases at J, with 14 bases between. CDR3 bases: TGTGCCAGCAGTCCTCCCCCCAACAGCGAGCAGTACTTC. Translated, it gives CASSPPPNSEQYF.

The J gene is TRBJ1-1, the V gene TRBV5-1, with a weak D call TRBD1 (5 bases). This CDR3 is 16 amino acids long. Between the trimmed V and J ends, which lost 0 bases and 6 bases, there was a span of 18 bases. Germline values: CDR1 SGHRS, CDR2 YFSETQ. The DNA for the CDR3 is TGCGCCAGCAGCTTGGATTACAGCGGAGGGGCCGCTGAAGCTTTCTTT. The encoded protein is CASSLDYSGGAAEAFF. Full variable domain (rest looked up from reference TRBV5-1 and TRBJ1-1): KAGVTQTPRYLIKTRGQQVTLSCSPISGHRSVSWYQQTPGQGLQFLFEYFSETQRNKGNFPGRFSGRQFSNSRSEMNVSTLELGDSALYLCASSLDYSGGAAEAFFGQGTRLTVV.

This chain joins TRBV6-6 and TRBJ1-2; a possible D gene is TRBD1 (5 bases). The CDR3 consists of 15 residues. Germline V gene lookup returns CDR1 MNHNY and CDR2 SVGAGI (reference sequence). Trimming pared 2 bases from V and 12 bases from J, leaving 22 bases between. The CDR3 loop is CASSYAGLTLGSDTF. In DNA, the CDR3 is TGTGCCAGCAGTTACGCGGGACTCACTCTTGGTAGTGACACCTTC.

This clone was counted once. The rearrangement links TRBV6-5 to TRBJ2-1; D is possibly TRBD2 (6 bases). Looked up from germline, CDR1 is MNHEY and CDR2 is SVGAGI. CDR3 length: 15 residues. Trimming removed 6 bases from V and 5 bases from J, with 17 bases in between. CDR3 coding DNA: TGTGCCAGCAGGCAAGTCCGGGACTCAAACAATGAGCAGTTCTTC. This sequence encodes CASRQVRDSNNEQFF.

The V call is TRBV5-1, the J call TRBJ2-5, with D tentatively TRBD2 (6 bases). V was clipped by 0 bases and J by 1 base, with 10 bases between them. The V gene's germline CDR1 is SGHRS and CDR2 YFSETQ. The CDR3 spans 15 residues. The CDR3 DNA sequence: TGCGCCAGCAGCTTGGTAGGCGGGGCCCAAGAGACCCAGTACTTC. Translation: CASSLVGGAQETQYF.

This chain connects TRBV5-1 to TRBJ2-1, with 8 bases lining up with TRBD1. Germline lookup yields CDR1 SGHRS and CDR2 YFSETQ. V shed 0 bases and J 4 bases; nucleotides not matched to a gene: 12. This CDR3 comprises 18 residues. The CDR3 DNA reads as TGCGCCAGCAGCTTGGATTTTTCGACAGGGGAACCGTACAATGAGCAGTTCTTC. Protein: CASSLDFSTGEPYNEQFF. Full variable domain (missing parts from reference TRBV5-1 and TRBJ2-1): KAGVTQTPRYLIKTRGQQVTLSCSPISGHRSVSWYQQTPGQGLQFLFEYFSETQRNKGNFPGRFSGRQFSNSRSEMNVSTLELGDSALYLCASSLDFSTGEPYNEQFFGPGTRLTVL.

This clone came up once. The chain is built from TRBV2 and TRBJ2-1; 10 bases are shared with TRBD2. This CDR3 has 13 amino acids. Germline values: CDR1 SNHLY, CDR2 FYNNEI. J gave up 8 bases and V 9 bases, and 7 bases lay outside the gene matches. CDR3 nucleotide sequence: TGTGCCAGTCTAGCGGGGGCCGTCTATGAGCAGTTCTTC. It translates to CASLAGAVYEQFF.

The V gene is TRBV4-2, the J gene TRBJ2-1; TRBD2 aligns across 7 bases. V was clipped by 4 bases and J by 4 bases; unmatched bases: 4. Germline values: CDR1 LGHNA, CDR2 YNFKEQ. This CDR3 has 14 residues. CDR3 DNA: TGTGCCAGCAGCCTCCCCGGGGGGTACAATGAGCAGTTCTTC. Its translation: CASSLPGGYNEQFF.

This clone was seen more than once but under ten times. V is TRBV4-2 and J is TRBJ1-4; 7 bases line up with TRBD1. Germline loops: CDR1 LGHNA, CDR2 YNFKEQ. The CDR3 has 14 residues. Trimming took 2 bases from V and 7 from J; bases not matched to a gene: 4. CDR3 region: CASSQRGLFEKLFF. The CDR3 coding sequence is TGTGCCAGCAGCCAAAGGGGGCTTTTTGAAAAACTGTTTTTT.

This chain's CDR3 is CASSLDRGHQETQYF. The CDR3 bases are TGTGCCAGCAGCTTGGACAGGGGGCACCAAGAGACCCAGTACTTC. The chain couples TRBV7-3 to TRBJ2-5, with 11 bases that match TRBD1. The CDR3 is made up of 15 amino acids. The germline V gene encodes CDR1 SGHTA and CDR2 FQGTGA. The trim removed 3 bases at V and 0 bases at J, leaving 0 bases unmatched.

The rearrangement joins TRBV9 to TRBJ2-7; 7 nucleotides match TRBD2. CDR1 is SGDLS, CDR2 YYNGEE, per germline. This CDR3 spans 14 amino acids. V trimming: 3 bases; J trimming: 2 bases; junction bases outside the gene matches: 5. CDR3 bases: TGTGCCAGCAGCGAGGGAGGGGCCGCCTACGAGCAGTACTTC. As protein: CASSEGGAAYEQYF.

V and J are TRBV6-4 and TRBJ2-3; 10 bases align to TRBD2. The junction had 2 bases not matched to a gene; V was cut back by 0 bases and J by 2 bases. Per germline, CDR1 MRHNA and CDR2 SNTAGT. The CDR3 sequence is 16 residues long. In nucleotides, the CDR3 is TGTGCCAGCAGTGACTCAAGCGGGGGGGCCACAGATACGCAGTATTTT. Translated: CASSDSSGGATDTQYF.

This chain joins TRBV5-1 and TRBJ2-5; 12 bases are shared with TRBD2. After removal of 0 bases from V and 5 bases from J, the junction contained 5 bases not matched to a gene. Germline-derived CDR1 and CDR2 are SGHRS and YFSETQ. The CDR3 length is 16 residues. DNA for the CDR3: TGCGCCAGCAGCTTGGCGGCTAGCGGGGGGGCCGAGACCCAGTACTTC. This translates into CASSLAASGGAETQYF.

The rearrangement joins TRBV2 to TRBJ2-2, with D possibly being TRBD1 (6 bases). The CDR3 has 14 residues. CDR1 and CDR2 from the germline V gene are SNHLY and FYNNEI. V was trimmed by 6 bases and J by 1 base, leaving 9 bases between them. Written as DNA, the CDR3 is TGTGCCAGCAGAGACAGGCGGAACACCGGGGAGCTGTTTTTT. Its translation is CASRDRRNTGELFF.

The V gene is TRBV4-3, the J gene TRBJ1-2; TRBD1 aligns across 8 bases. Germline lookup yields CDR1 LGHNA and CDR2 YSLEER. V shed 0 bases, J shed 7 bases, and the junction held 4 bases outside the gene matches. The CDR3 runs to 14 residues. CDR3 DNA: TGCGCCAGCAGCCAAGATTGGACAGGGATTGGCTACACCTTC. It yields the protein CASSQDWTGIGYTF.

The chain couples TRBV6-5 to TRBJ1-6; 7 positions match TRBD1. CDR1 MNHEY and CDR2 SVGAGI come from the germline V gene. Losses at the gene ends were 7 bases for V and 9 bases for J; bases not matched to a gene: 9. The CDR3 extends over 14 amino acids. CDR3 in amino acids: CASISRQGGSPLHF. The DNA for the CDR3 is TGTGCCAGCATTTCCAGACAGGGCGGTTCACCCCTCCACTTT.

The CDR3 DNA is TGTGCCAGCAGTCACCAGACAGGGGAGGATCAGCCCCAGCATTTT. Its protein is CASSHQTGEDQPQHF. V and J are TRBV6-5 and TRBJ1-5, with 8 bases fitting TRBD1. Trimming cost V 5 bases and J 5 bases; bases outside gene matches: 8. Per germline, CDR1 MNHEY and CDR2 SVGAGI. This CDR3 contains 15 residues.